Shown below are 8 T cell receptor beta chains from a single sample sequenced in a study of blood T cell repertoires in COVID-19. The repertoire was sequenced with immunoSEQ multiplex PCR; TCRdb's copy has only in-frame clones and lacks some. The sample holds about 36,000 clones, around 78% seen once. Input material: peripheral blood. The receptors originated from a man aged 55 to 70 with acute or convalescent COVID-19.

V usage is TRBV2 and J usage is TRBJ1-2; a possible D gene is TRBD1 (6 bases). V dropped 5 bases and J dropped 7 bases, with 8 bases sitting between them. Germline V gives CDR1 SNHLY, CDR2 FYNNEI. This CDR3 has 11 residues. CDR3 in amino acids: CASSPRGGYTF. In nucleotides, the CDR3 is TGTGCCAGCAGTCCCAGGGGTGGCTACACCTTC.

This chain connects TRBV7-2 to TRBJ1-2; possibly TRBD1 for D (5 bases). The germline V and J ends were trimmed by 7 bases and 8 bases, with 23 bases remaining between them. This CDR3 region has 15 residues. Germline loops: CDR1 SGHTA, CDR2 FQGNSA. The CDR3 sequence is CASTLSLDTLGGYTF. CDR3 nucleotide sequence: TGTGCCAGCACCCTCTCGTTGGACACTCTGGGGGGCTACACCTTC.

The chain combines TRBV11-3 with TRBJ2-1; D unclear. The CDR3 spans 12 residues. The V end lost 1 base, the J end lost 9 bases, and 7 bases lay between the germline ends. CDR1 SGHNT and CDR2 YENEEA come from the germline V gene. The CDR3 DNA sequence: TGTGCCAGCAGCTTAGCTGTCGGTGAGCAGTTCTTC. It codes for CASSLAVGEQFF.

The table lists this clone with a few counts. The chain uses TRBV19 and TRBJ1-3, with a weak D call TRBD1 (6 bases). The germline V gene has CDR1 LNHDA and CDR2 SQIVND (reference sequence). The CDR3 spans 15 residues. V shed 6 bases and J shed 0 bases, with 12 bases lying between them. CDR3 protein: CASRTGPSSGNTIYF. In DNA, the CDR3 is TGTGCCAGTAGGACAGGCCCGAGCTCTGGAAACACCATATATTTT. The complete variable domain, with remaining parts taken from reference TRBV19 and TRBJ1-3, reads DGGITQSPKYLFRKEGQNVTLSCEQNLNHDAMYWYRQDPGQGLRLIYYSQIVNDFQKGDIAEGYSVSREKKESFPLTVTSAQKNPTAFYLCASRTGPSSGNTIYFGEGSWLTVV.

This clone was detected once. The chain combines TRBV19 with TRBJ2-1, with 8 bases identical to TRBD1. Germline lookup yields CDR1 LNHDA and CDR2 SQIVND (reference sequence). V lost 5 bases and J lost 7; bases outside the gene matches: 13. The CDR3 totals 16 residues. CDR3 nucleotides: TGTGCCAGTAGTGCCCCCCCAGGGGGCAATTTGAATGAGCAGTTCTTC. Its protein product is CASSAPPGGNLNEQFF.

This rearrangement joins TRBV4-1 to TRBJ1-3; no reliable D call. This CDR3 is 15 amino acids long. Germline V lookup: CDR1 MGHRA, CDR2 YSYEKL. V lost 1 base to trimming and J lost 2 bases, with 9 bases between them. For the CDR3, the DNA is TGCGCCAGCAGCCAAGGGTTGGCGGCTGGAAACACCATATATTTT. This codes for CASSQGLAAGNTIYF.

This clone appeared a few times. The chain uses TRBV5-4 and TRBJ1-1; tentative D call: TRBD1 (6 bases). The CDR3 covers 15 residues. Germline loops: CDR1 SGHNT, CDR2 YYREEE (reference sequence). Trimming shortened V by 1 base and J by 0 bases, and 10 bases separated the two germline ends. CDR3 nucleotide sequence: TGTGCCAGCAGCTTGCAGGGGCTTATGAACACTGAAGCTTTCTTT. Translation gives CASSLQGLMNTEAFF.

This sequence joins TRBV2 and TRBJ1-5; D gene ambiguous. Looked up from germline, CDR1 is SNHLY and CDR2 is FYNNEI. Trimming shortened V by 4 bases and J by 0 bases, and 10 bases separated the two germline ends. The CDR3 has 15 amino acids. CDR3 DNA: TGTGCCAGCAGTGCACGAGGTAATAGCAATCAGCCCCAGCATTTT. This sequence encodes CASSARGNSNQPQHF. The full variable domain, its missing parts supplied by reference TRBV2 and TRBJ1-5, is EPEVTQTPSHQVTQMGQEVILRCVPISNHLYFYWYRQILGQKVEFLVSFYNNEISEKSEIFDDQFSVERPDGSNFTLKIRSTKLEDSAMYFCASSARGNSNQPQHFGDGTRLSIL.